The clone carrying this T cell receptor (beta chain) occurred many times. This specimen belongs to a study of blood T cell repertoires in COVID-19. About the study: The analysed material was cDNA or gDNA that came from T cells, B-cell-depleted T cells, or PBMCs.

V gave up 4 bases and J gave up 4 bases; unmatched junction bases: 6. CDR1 is MNHEY and CDR2 is SVGEGT in the germline V gene. This CDR3 has 15 residues. This table comes from immunoSEQ multiplex PCR, and its TCRdb copy is limited to in-frame clones, with some not included. The repertoire has 220,000 or so clones, 80% to 85% of them found once; the top ten carry around 6.5%. Clinical history reported by participants formed the basis on which cohorts were assigned. Recovered Cohort 3 donors showed two negative PCRs, clearance, or symptom resolution. The sequenced sample consisted of PBMCs or T cells enriched from blood (not recorded which). The chain carries TRBV6-2 or TRBV6-3 and TRBJ1-2; TRBD1 agrees at 10 bases. This clonotype was sampled from a woman in her 40s who had recovered from COVID-19. The CDR3 loop reads CASSLPGQGIYGYTF. The CDR3 coding sequence is TGTGCCAGCAGTTTACCGGGACAGGGGATCTATGGCTACACCTTC.